One sample yielded the 23 T cell receptor beta chains listed below, sequenced in a study of technical replicates of blood from a handful of donors (dated 2017 in TCRdb). The library relied on the immunoSEQ multiplex PCR assay. Sourced from immuneACCESS, this table was stored by TCRdb with only in-frame sequences that have V and J called. A share of the clones is absent; for the studies checked, an unresolved V gene accounts for under half, and the remainder has no known explanation. The sample table records some 49,000 clones; 92% of these occur just once. 3% to 4% of the sample rests with the top ten. Sequencing was performed on PBMCs. The receptors stem from a human donor in good health. Some clones in this sample may be carry-over from other donors' samples.

The chain links TRBV10-3 to TRBJ1-1; D is unclear. V was clipped by 10 bases and J by 0 bases, with 9 bases between them. The germline gives CDR1 ENHRY, CDR2 SYGVKD. The length of the CDR3 is 12 residues. CDR3 protein: CATAIMNTEAFF. For the CDR3, the DNA is TGTGCCACCGCGATTATGAACACTGAAGCTTTCTTT.

This sequence joins TRBV5-1 and TRBJ2-5; TRBD2 agrees at 7 bases. V was clipped by 5 bases and J by 1 base; unmatched bases: 5. Germline values: CDR1 SGHRS, CDR2 YFSETQ. CDR3 length equals 14 residues. CDR3 bases: TGCGCCAGCAGATTTTCTAGCGGCCAAGAGACCCAGTACTTC. Translating it yields CASRFSSGQETQYF.

This chain uses TRBV13 with TRBJ2-5, with TRBD1 as a possible D gene (6 bases). Trimming stripped 5 bases from V and 5 bases from J, with 18 bases between. The CDR3 extends over 15 amino acids. In germline, CDR1 is PRHDT, CDR2 FYEKMQ (reference sequence). In DNA, the CDR3 is TGTGCCAGCAGCACCGAAGGCAGGGGCGGCGAGACCCAGTACTTC. Its translation is CASSTEGRGGETQYF.

The chain has TRBV9 and TRBJ2-3, with 10 bases identical to TRBD2. Germline V gene data show CDR1 as SGDLS and CDR2 as YYNGEE. The CDR3 length is 16 residues. Trimming at V came to 3 bases and at J to 2 bases, leaving 6 bases not matched to a gene. CDR3 coding DNA: TGTGCCAGCAGCGCCAATAGCGGGGGGCACACAGATACGCAGTATTTT. Translation gives CASSANSGGHTDTQYF.

V and J are TRBV7-2 and TRBJ1-2; D is possibly TRBD1 (5 bases). V was trimmed by 2 bases and J by 4 bases, leaving 14 bases between them. The CDR3 has 15 residues. Germline assignment: CDR1 SGHTA and CDR2 FQGNSA. CDR3 sequence reads: CASSLPWTLLYGYTF. The CDR3 coding sequence is TGTGCCAGCAGCTTACCATGGACACTCCTCTATGGCTACACCTTC.

Of note for this clone: A read error is likely, as this CDR3 ends without the conserved phenylalanine or tryptophan. The limits of the CDR3 on the DNA are not certain, so only TCRdb's listed CDR3 is given. The genes are TRBV6-6 and TRBJ1-2. The germline V gene has CDR1 MNHNY and CDR2 SVGAGI (reference sequence). The CDR3 totals 9 residues, both ends included. Here the CDR3 reads CASSYGGAL.

This chain links TRBV7-2 with TRBJ1-6, with D hard to call. The CDR3 has 14 residues. Looked up from germline, CDR1 is SGHTA and CDR2 is FQGNSA. The V and J ends lost 3 bases and 7 bases respectively, with 10 bases between them. The CDR3 DNA follows: TGTGCCAGCAGCTTGGCCCAACCCAATTCACCCCTCCACTTT. As protein: CASSLAQPNSPLHF.

CDR3 sequence reads: CATLKGLPKTGELFF. As DNA, the CDR3 is TGTGCCACCCTGAAGGGGCTTCCCAAGACCGGGGAGCTGTTTTTT. The gene calls are TRBV6-1 and TRBJ2-2; a possible D gene is TRBD1 (5 bases). Trimming cost V 10 bases and J 5 bases, with 20 bases left between them. Germline V gives CDR1 MNHNS, CDR2 SASEGT. The CDR3 covers 15 residues.

The CDR3 reads CASAPGQGMYYGYTF. CDR3 DNA sequence: TGTGCCAGCGCTCCGGGACAGGGAATGTACTATGGCTACACCTTC. The chain joins TRBV6-5 to TRBJ1-2, with 9 bases aligning to TRBD1. This CDR3 contains 15 residues. The germline gives CDR1 MNHEY, CDR2 SVGAGI. V lost 8 bases to trimming and J lost 3 bases; unmatched junction nucleotides: 10.

The chain uses TRBV6-6 and TRBJ2-7; 10 bases are a match to TRBD1. The ends lost 2 bases at V and 4 bases at J; junction bases unmatched: 2. CDR3 length: 14 amino acids. Germline V gene lookup returns CDR1 MNHNY and CDR2 SVGAGI (reference sequence). The CDR3 region is CASSYRDRGYEQYF. In nucleotides, the CDR3 is TGTGCCAGCAGTTACCGGGACAGGGGTTACGAGCAGTACTTC.

This sequence joins TRBV11-2 and TRBJ1-2, with 9 nucleotides matching TRBD1. Germline V gene sequence: CDR1 SGHAT, CDR2 FQNNGV. This CDR3 has 13 amino acids. V gave up 5 bases and J gave up 4 bases; unmatched junction bases: 2. CDR3 region: CASSLTGGYGYTF. DNA for the CDR3: TGTGCCAGCAGCCTGACAGGGGGCTATGGCTACACCTTC.

V gene TRBV6-5 combines with J gene TRBJ1-1; D unclear. The CDR3 sequence is 13 residues long. Germline V lookup: CDR1 MNHEY, CDR2 SVGAGI. Trimming stripped 6 bases from V and 0 bases from J, with 8 bases between. This CDR3 reads CASRAGLNTEAFF. CDR3 coding DNA: TGTGCCAGCAGGGCAGGATTGAACACTGAAGCTTTCTTT.

The CDR3 reads CSASGTETQYF. CDR3 nucleotide sequence: TGCAGTGCTAGCGGTACCGAGACCCAGTACTTC. V is TRBV20-1 and J is TRBJ2-5; D not certain. Trimming left V 3 bases short and J 5 bases short, with 7 bases between. Germline V gene sequence: CDR1 DFQATT, CDR2 SNEGSKA (reference sequence). The CDR3 consists of 11 residues.

The genes are TRBV5-8 and TRBJ1-4, with TRBD1 identical over 7 bases. In germline, CDR1 is SGHTS, CDR2 YDEGEE. V lost 4 bases and J lost 7; bases outside the gene matches: 4. CDR3 length: 13 amino acids. For the CDR3, the DNA is TGTGCCAGCAGCAGGGGGCCGCTTGAAAAACTGTTTTTT. It specifies CASSRGPLEKLFF.

V and J are TRBV13 and TRBJ1-6; D ambiguous. The CDR3 covers 14 residues. Germline lookup yields CDR1 PRHDT and CDR2 FYEKMQ (reference sequence). Trimming took 3 bases from V and 5 from J, leaving 8 bases between them. In DNA form, the CDR3 reads TGTGCCAGCAGCTTGGGAGACGATAATTCACCCCTCCACTTT. It is translated as CASSLGDDNSPLHF.

The V and J genes are TRBV2 and TRBJ1-6; 7 bases are shared with TRBD1. Germline trimming cut 5 bases from V and 0 bases from J; bases unmatched to any gene: 7. Germline V gene data show CDR1 as SNHLY and CDR2 as FYNNEI. The CDR3 runs 17 residues. The CDR3 nucleotides are TGTGCCAGCAGTACGGACAGGCCGAGCTCCTATAATTCACCCCTCCACTTT. Protein sequence: CASSTDRPSSYNSPLHF.

The chain couples TRBV5-4 to TRBJ1-1, with D possibly being TRBD1 (6 bases). CDR1 is SGHNT, CDR2 YYREEE, per germline (reference sequence). V was shortened by 0 bases and J by 1 base, with 10 bases between the two germline ends. CDR3 length: 15 residues. In nucleotides, the CDR3 is TGTGCCAGCAGCTTGGAAGGACAGAGGAACACTGAAGCTTTCTTT. Encoded protein: CASSLEGQRNTEAFF.

This chain links TRBV6-5 with TRBJ2-7; 9 bases agree with TRBD2. CDR1 and CDR2 (germline): MNHEY, SVGAGI. The CDR3 sequence is 15 residues long. V trimming: 0 bases; J trimming: 3 bases; junction bases outside the gene matches: 3. In DNA, the CDR3 is TGTGCCAGCAGTTACTCGAGCGGGAGGAACTACGAGCAGTACTTC. The encoded protein is CASSYSSGRNYEQYF.

The rearrangement joins TRBV4-3 to TRBJ2-7, with TRBD2 matching 9 bases. V lost 4 bases, J lost 3 bases, and 7 bases stayed unmatched. The germline CDR1 and CDR2 sequences are LGHNA and YSLEER. The CDR3 runs to 15 residues. The CDR3 DNA reads as TGCGCCAGCAGCCCGGCACTAGCGGGTAGCTACGAGCAGTACTTC. Translation: CASSPALAGSYEQYF.

The J gene is TRBJ2-7, the V gene TRBV7-8; TRBD2 might be the D (5 bases). The CDR3 runs 14 residues. Deletions cut 4 bases from V and 4 bases from J, with 14 bases between. CDR1 is SGHVS and CDR2 is FQNEAQ in the germline V gene. The CDR3 region is CASSSTRTGYEQYF. In nucleotides, the CDR3 is TGTGCCAGCAGCTCCACTAGGACGGGTTACGAGCAGTACTTC.

The rearrangement links TRBV5-6 to TRBJ2-7; a weak D match, TRBD1 (5 bases). The CDR3 extends over 14 amino acids. The V and J ends lost 0 bases and 2 bases respectively, with 9 bases between them. Germline lookup yields CDR1 SGHDT and CDR2 YYEEEE. For the CDR3, the DNA is TGTGCCAGCAGCTTGGCAGGGTTCGCCTACGAGCAGTACTTC. Protein product: CASSLAGFAYEQYF.

This sequence joins TRBV4-3 and TRBJ2-7, with D possibly TRBD1 on 6 matching bases. The germline gives CDR1 LGHNA, CDR2 YSLEER. Between the trimmed V and J ends, which lost 2 bases and 3 bases, there was a span of 14 bases. The CDR3 is 15 residues long. CDR3 amino acids: CASSQQQGMGYEQYF. CDR3 coding DNA: TGCGCCAGCAGCCAACAACAGGGTATGGGCTACGAGCAGTACTTC.

This clone was seen a single time. J is TRBJ1-4 and V is TRBV19, with TRBD1 matching over 9 bases. Germline assignment: CDR1 LNHDA and CDR2 SQIVND (reference sequence). The CDR3 is 14 residues long. The CDR3 loop reads CASKGQGKGEKLFF. The CDR3 region has the DNA TGTGCGTCAAAGGGACAGGGAAAGGGGGAAAAACTGTTTTTT.